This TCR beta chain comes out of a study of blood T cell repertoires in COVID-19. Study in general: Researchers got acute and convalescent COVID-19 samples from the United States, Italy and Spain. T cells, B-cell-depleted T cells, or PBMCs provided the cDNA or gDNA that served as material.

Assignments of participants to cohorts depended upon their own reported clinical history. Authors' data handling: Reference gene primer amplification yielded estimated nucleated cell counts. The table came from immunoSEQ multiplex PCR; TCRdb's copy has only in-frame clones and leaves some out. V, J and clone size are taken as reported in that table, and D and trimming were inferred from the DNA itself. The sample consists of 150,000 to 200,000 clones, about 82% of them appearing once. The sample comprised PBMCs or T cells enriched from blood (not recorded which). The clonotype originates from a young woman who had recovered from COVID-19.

CDR3 region: CATSDTGTPYGYTF. In nucleotides, the CDR3 is TGTGCCACCAGTGACACGGGGACACCCTATGGCTACACCTTC. V gene TRBV24-1 combines with J gene TRBJ1-2, with a tentative D call TRBD1 (6 bases). Germline values: CDR1 KGHDR, CDR2 SFDVKD. The ends were cut back, 4 bases at V and 4 bases at J, with 12 bases in the middle. CDR3 size: 14 residues.